These 23 T cell receptor beta chains were sequenced from one sample in a study of T cell responses to AZD1222 COVID-19 vaccine. Using immunoSEQ multiplex PCR, the repertoire was profiled, and TCRdb retains in-frame clones only, with some absent. Altogether 120,000 or so clones are present, around 88% being singletons, with the ten largest covering under 6.5%. Sample: peripheral blood, taken on day 0 of AZD1222 vaccination. Source of these receptors: an adult in good health.

This chain joins TRBV24-1 and TRBJ1-1; D call uncertain. Germline V gene data show CDR1 as KGHDR and CDR2 as SFDVKD. CDR3 length equals 12 residues. Trimming cost V 3 bases and J 1 base, with 2 bases left between them. The CDR3 DNA reads TGTGCCACCAGTGATCAGAACACTGAAGCTTTCTTT. Residues: CATSDQNTEAFF.

The V call is TRBV6-2 or TRBV6-3, the J call TRBJ1-2; 9 positions agree with TRBD1. The CDR3 is 16 amino acids. Germline V lookup: CDR1 MNHEY, CDR2 SVGEGT. The V and J ends lost 2 bases and 2 bases, in that order; junction bases with no gene match: 6. The CDR3 bases are TGTGCCAGCAGTTACCGGGACAGGGTTCAGAACTATGGCTACACCTTC. It codes for CASSYRDRVQNYGYTF.

The genes are TRBV5-8 and TRBJ1-2, with 10 positions matching TRBD1. This CDR3 contains 14 residues. Trimming took 2 bases from V and 4 from J; bases not matched to a gene: 2. Germline CDR1 is SGHTS and CDR2 is YDEGEE. CDR3 loop: CASSFRDRGYGYTF. DNA for the CDR3: TGTGCCAGCAGCTTCCGGGACAGGGGCTATGGCTACACCTTC.

The V call is TRBV11-2, the J call TRBJ1-3; D might be TRBD1 (6 bases). CDR3 size: 15 residues. Deletions cut 5 bases from V and 2 bases from J, with 13 bases between. Per the germline V gene, CDR1 is SGHAT and CDR2 is FQNNGV. The CDR3, as DNA: TGTGCCAGCAGCCGACTGGACAGTCCTGGAAACACCATATATTTT. The encoded protein is CASSRLDSPGNTIYF.

This chain uses TRBV4-3 with TRBJ1-5; TRBD1 is a possible D gene (5 bases). The V end was cut by 0 bases, the J end by 2 bases, with 11 bases between. The CDR3 spans 16 residues. From germline, CDR1 is LGHNA and CDR2 YSLEER. DNA of the CDR3: TGCGCCAGCAGCCAAGATGGGGGGGGTGGCAATCAGCCCCAGCATTTT. Translation: CASSQDGGGGNQPQHF.

The rearrangement joins TRBV3-1 (or the pseudogene TRBV3-2) to TRBJ2-3; 7 nucleotides agree with TRBD2. This CDR3 has 17 residues. Per the germline V gene, CDR1 is LGHDT and CDR2 is YNNKEL (reference sequence). Losses at the gene ends were 2 bases for V and 2 bases for J; bases not matched to a gene: 10. CDR3 DNA: TGTGCCAGCAGCCAAAGTAGGAGGGCGGGGGACACAGATACGCAGTATTTT. It encodes CASSQSRRAGDTDTQYF.

Note on this clone: The same CDR3 can be traced to other DNA sequences in this sample. This rearrangement joins TRBV12-3 or TRBV12-4 to TRBJ1-1; D perhaps matches TRBD1 (5 bases). Between the trimmed V and J ends, which lost 3 bases and 1 base, there was a span of 6 bases. This CDR3 region has 13 residues. This chain's CDR3 is CASSFTGNTEAFF. Written as DNA, the CDR3 is TGTGCCAGCAGTTTCACAGGGAACACTGAAGCTTTCTTT.

The chain links TRBV27 to TRBJ1-2, with D unclear. Looked up from germline, CDR1 is MNHEY and CDR2 is SMNVEV (reference sequence). V was cut by 0 bases and J by 5 bases, with 10 bases left in between. The CDR3 covers 14 residues. The chain's CDR3 is CASSLSWAEYGYTF. In nucleotides, the CDR3 is TGTGCCAGCAGTTTATCTTGGGCAGAGTATGGCTACACCTTC.

This chain joins TRBV7-2 and TRBJ2-1; D call uncertain. Trimming removed 5 bases at V and 7 bases at J, with 6 bases between. This CDR3 spans 11 amino acids. CDR1 is SGHTA, CDR2 FQGNSA, per germline. In DNA form, the CDR3 reads TGTGCCAGCAGCGCTAGGAATGAGCAGTTCTTC. Translating it yields CASSARNEQFF.

The gene calls are TRBV6-5 and TRBJ1-3; weak D call: TRBD1 (5 bases). V lost 3 bases, J lost 4 bases, and 13 bases lay in between. The germline CDR1 and CDR2 sequences are MNHEY and SVGAGI. The CDR3 sequence is 15 residues long. DNA of the CDR3: TGTGCCAGCAGTTATGGGGGGATCTCAGGAAACACCATATATTTT. This sequence encodes CASSYGGISGNTIYF.

About this clone: This same CDR3 is encoded by further DNA sequences in the sample. J is TRBJ1-1 and V is TRBV7-9, with 8 bases lining up with TRBD1. Trimming at V came to 5 bases and at J to 4 bases, leaving 3 bases not matched to a gene. The CDR3 runs 13 residues. Germline loops: CDR1 SEHNR, CDR2 FQNEAQ (reference sequence). The CDR3 reads CASSQTGGTEAFF. CDR3 DNA sequence: TGTGCCAGCAGCCAAACAGGGGGCACTGAAGCTTTCTTT.

This clone came up a few times. Other DNA sequences in the sample encode the same CDR3. The V and J genes are TRBV3-1 (or the pseudogene TRBV3-2) and TRBJ2-3; 11 positions match TRBD2. The CDR3 spans 17 residues. V dropped 1 base and J dropped 3; count of bases not matched to a gene: 6. Germline V CDR1 and CDR2: LGHDT, YNNKEL (reference sequence). CDR3: CASSQGAASGGTDTQYF. Written as DNA, the CDR3 is TGTGCCAGCAGCCAAGGAGCCGCTAGCGGGGGGACAGATACGCAGTATTTT.

The sample holds one count of this clone. The chain combines TRBV19 with TRBJ1-1, with D perhaps TRBD1 (6 bases). V lost 7 bases, J lost 5 bases, and 17 bases lay in between. This CDR3 comprises 14 residues. CDR1 is LNHDA, CDR2 SQIVND, per germline (reference sequence). The CDR3: CASTTTGMGTEAFF. The CDR3 DNA follows: TGTGCCAGTACCACCACAGGGATGGGGACTGAAGCTTTCTTT.

This clone has more than one count but fewer than ten. This sequence joins TRBV9 and TRBJ1-2; D remains unclear. From germline, CDR1 is SGDLS and CDR2 YYNGEE. The CDR3 sequence is 13 residues long. Trimming pared 0 bases from V and 8 bases from J, leaving 11 bases between. In nucleotides, the CDR3 is TGTGCCAGCAGCGTAGGGGCCGGGGTAGGCTACACCTTC. Its protein product is CASSVGAGVGYTF.

This chain joins TRBV5-6 and TRBJ1-2, with a possible D match to TRBD1 (6 bases). This CDR3 has 14 amino acids. From germline, CDR1 is SGHDT and CDR2 YYEEEE. With 6 bases removed from V and 4 bases from J, the gap between germline ends came to 16 bases. The CDR3 spells CASTGGGIGYGYTF. CDR3 in DNA: TGTGCCAGCACCGGTGGGGGCATAGGCTATGGCTACACCTTC. The entire variable domain, with the rest obtained from reference TRBV5-6 and TRBJ1-2, is as follows: DAGVTQSPTHLIKTRGQQVTLRCSPKSGHDTVSWYQQALGQGPQFIFQYYEEEERQRGNFPDRFSGHQFPNYSSELNVNALLLGDSALYLCASTGGGIGYGYTFGSGTRLTVV.

The chain links TRBV6-4 to TRBJ1-1; D not certain. From germline, CDR1 is MRHNA and CDR2 SNTAGT. Trimming left V 5 bases short and J 6 bases short, with 13 bases between. The CDR3 is made up of 13 amino acids. The DNA of the CDR3 is TGTGCCAGCAGTCCGGAAGGTCGGGCTGAAGCTTTCTTT. This encodes CASSPEGRAEAFF.

This clone appeared a single time. The rearrangement joins TRBV2 to TRBJ1-1; D not certain. The CDR3 spans 15 residues. CDR1 and CDR2 (germline): SNHLY, FYNNEI. V lost 5 bases and J lost 1, with 14 bases in between. CDR3 region: CASSSQRASNTEAFF. The CDR3 nucleotides read TGTGCCAGCAGTTCACAGAGAGCTTCGAACACTGAAGCTTTCTTT. The whole variable domain, filled in from reference TRBV2 and TRBJ1-1, reads EPEVTQTPSHQVTQMGQEVILRCVPISNHLYFYWYRQILGQKVEFLVSFYNNEISEKSEIFDDQFSVERPDGSNFTLKIRSTKLEDSAMYFCASSSQRASNTEAFFGQGTRLTVV.

This sequence joins TRBV7-3 and TRBJ2-1; D remains unclear. CDR3 length: 15 amino acids. V was shortened by 5 bases and J by 1 base, with 12 bases between the two germline ends. CDR1 and CDR2 (germline): SGHTA, FQGTGA. CDR3 DNA sequence: TGTGCCAGCAGCCTAGACACCGGGTCCTACAATGAGCAGTTCTTC. This codes for CASSLDTGSYNEQFF. The complete variable domain, with remaining parts taken from reference TRBV7-3 and TRBJ2-1, reads GAGVSQTPSNKVTEKGKYVELRCDPISGHTALYWYRQSLGQGPEFLIYFQGTGAADDSGLPNDRFFAVRPEGSVSTLKIQRTERGDSAVYLCASSLDTGSYNEQFFGPGTRLTVL.

The rearrangement uses TRBV5-5 and TRBJ2-5; perhaps TRBD2 as D (5 bases). Trimming shortened V by 0 bases and J by 3 bases, and 12 bases separated the two germline ends. The CDR3 spans 15 residues. From germline, CDR1 is SGHKS and CDR2 YYEKEE (reference sequence). CDR3 in DNA: TGTGCCAGCAGCTTGGTGATACTAGGAGAAGAGACCCAGTACTTC. Amino acids: CASSLVILGEETQYF.

The chain combines TRBV12-5 with TRBJ1-2, with no clear D. The CDR3 has 12 amino acids. In germline, CDR1 is LGHNT, CDR2 FRNRAP. Deletions cut 3 bases from V and 5 bases from J, with 7 bases between. The chain's CDR3 is CASGFSGYGYTF. The CDR3 DNA sequence: TGTGCTAGTGGTTTCTCCGGTTATGGCTACACCTTC.

The chain links TRBV5-1 to TRBJ2-7, with D uncertain. V was pared by 4 bases and J by 0 bases, with 14 bases between. CDR1 and CDR2 from the germline V gene are SGHRS and YFSETQ. The CDR3 has 15 residues. Here the CDR3 DNA reads TGCGCCAGCAGCCTAACGCCCAGCAGCTCCTACGAGCAGTACTTC. Encoded protein: CASSLTPSSSYEQYF.

This clone came up once. This sequence joins TRBV5-4 and TRBJ2-3, with 8 bases matching TRBD1. This CDR3 contains 14 residues. Losses at the gene ends were 1 base for V and 2 bases for J; bases not matched to a gene: 0. CDR1 is SGHNT and CDR2 is YYREEE in the germline V gene (reference sequence). The DNA for the CDR3 is TGTGCCAGCAGCTTGCAGGGGGCCACAGATACGCAGTATTTT. It yields the protein CASSLQGATDTQYF.

This chain connects TRBV5-4 to TRBJ2-5; D is unclear. V dropped 0 bases and J dropped 4 bases, with 4 bases sitting between them. Germline V gene data show CDR1 as SGHNT and CDR2 as YYREEE (reference sequence). This CDR3 comprises 12 residues. For the CDR3, the DNA is TGTGCCAGCAGCTTGGGGTCAGAGACCCAGTACTTC. This codes for CASSLGSETQYF.